Detailed here is one T cell receptor beta chain. Antigen: not known. Trimming took 0 bases from V and 9 from J, leaving 15 bases between them. The CDR3 is 15 amino acids. CDR1 and CDR2 from the germline V gene are MGHRA and YSYEKL. Documented time point: blood 4 weeks post-SBRT, at nephrectomy. As to treatment: 15 Gy SBRT to primary tumor, nephrectomy 4 weeks later. This renal cell carcinoma was of the clear cell type. The source of the sample is a study of radiation and T cells in renal cell carcinoma. Findings and limits, study-wide: No pretreatment tumor biopsies were available for baseline clonotypes.

Some clones are missing from TCRdb's copy, which holds only in-frame ones; the method was immunoSEQ multiplex PCR. The data contain about 62,000 clones, approximately 80% of them singletons. The sample consisted of blood, taken from a patient whose treatment included radiotherapy and nephrectomy. This TCR was sampled from a man aged 55 to 70 with renal cell carcinoma. The J gene is TRBJ2-1, the V gene TRBV4-1; no clear D. Here the CDR3 reads CASSQEATVVGEQFF. CDR3 coding DNA: TGCGCCAGCAGCCAAGAGGCGACGGTGGTTGGTGAGCAGTTCTTC.